What follows describes a single T cell receptor beta chain. Its antigen is unknown. Extraction and reverse transcription of RNA yielded cDNA as the sequencing template. TCRdb keeps only in-frame clones here, not all; method: immunoSEQ multiplex PCR. This table has 90,000 to 130,000 clones, around 59% appearing once. This entry comes from a study of CD8+ T cells in alopecia areata. Study-level points and caveats: Normal scalp showed lower clonality than lesional scalp, especially alopecia totalis/universalis. In scalp samples, resident alphabeta T cells of normal skin are also sequenced.

PBMC-derived CD4+ and CD8+ T cells were sorted. This sequence was found in a human donor in good health. Sample: CD8+ T cells sorted from blood.

CDR3 loop: CASSPGGANEQFF. The CDR3 DNA is TGTGCCAGCAGCCCCGGTGGGGCTAATGAGCAGTTCTTC. The genes are TRBV7-9 and TRBJ2-1; D is perhaps TRBD1 (5 bases). V was cut by 5 bases and J by 7 bases, with 12 bases left in between. CDR3 size: 13 residues. CDR1 SEHNR and CDR2 FQNEAQ come from the germline V gene (reference sequence).